Shown below are 14 T cell receptor beta chains from a single sample sequenced in a study of blood T cells in healthy people across ages. With a J-beta primer mix and a sample-barcoded 5' primer, a second PCR ran about 7 to 11 cycles. TCRdb analysed the 5' RACE reads with MiXCR anew, one entry per CDR3 protein. This table holds approximately 810,000 distinct CDR3 sequences, about 36% found once. Material: blood. The receptor source for this set is a man between 18 and 35 years old in good health.

V and J are TRBV7-9 and TRBJ1-1; maybe TRBD1 (5 bases). This CDR3 spans 14 amino acids. Germline V lookup: CDR1 SEHNR, CDR2 FQNEAQ (reference sequence). V was clipped by 4 bases and J by 7 bases, with 16 bases between them. This chain's CDR3 is CASSSARGCSEAFF. Here the CDR3 DNA reads TGTGCCAGCAGCTCAGCGAGGGGATGCAGTGAAGCTTTCTTT.

The J gene is TRBJ2-5, the V gene TRBV5-1, with D possibly TRBD1 on 6 matching bases. Germline CDR1 reads SGHRS; CDR2 reads YFSETQ. The CDR3 length is 14 residues. With 2 bases removed from V and 5 bases from J, the gap between germline ends came to 13 bases. CDR3 sequence reads: CASSLTGQVETQYF. Written as DNA, the CDR3 is TGCGCCAGCAGCTTAACGGGACAAGTGGAGACCCAGTACTTC.

The chain joins TRBV20-1 to TRBJ2-1; D not resolved. V was shortened by 5 bases and J by 10 bases, with 18 bases between the two germline ends. The CDR3 totals 13 residues. Germline V lookup: CDR1 DFQATT, CDR2 SNEGSKA (reference sequence). The CDR3 DNA follows: TGCAGTGCTCAAAGTGACAACACCTACGAGCAGTTCTTC. Translation gives CSAQSDNTYEQFF.

The V call is TRBV29-1, the J call TRBJ1-1; TRBD1 matches 9 bases. V lost 4 bases and J lost 10; bases outside the gene matches: 1. This CDR3 is 10 amino acids long. Germline CDR1 reads SQVTM; CDR2 reads ANQGSEA. DNA for the CDR3: TGCAGCGTTGCGACAGGGGGAGCTTTCTTT. As protein: CSVATGGAFF.

Only a few counts were recorded for this clonotype. This chain links TRBV9 with TRBJ2-7, with D possibly called TRBD1 or TRBD2 (6 bases each). CDR1 is SGDLS, CDR2 YYNGEE, per germline. The V and J ends lost 3 bases and 7 bases respectively, with 14 bases between them. The CDR3 loop spans 13 amino acids. The CDR3 DNA is TGTGCCAGCAGCGCAGGGACTCAGGGGGAGCAGTACTTC. It specifies CASSAGTQGEQYF.

Points on this clonotype: A much larger clone lies a single base off, so this may be a read error. V is TRBV6-2 or TRBV6-3 and J is TRBJ1-5; D possibly corresponds to TRBD1 (5 bases). This CDR3 is 13 amino acids long. Looked up from germline, CDR1 is MNHEY and CDR2 is SVGEGT. With 1 base removed from V and 4 bases from J, the gap between germline ends came to 5 bases. CDR3 residues: CASSYWGNQPQHF. Written as DNA, the CDR3 is TGTGCCAGCAGTTACTGGGGGAATCAGCCCCAGCATTTT.

This clonotype was seen repeatedly, ten times or more. The chain recombines TRBV5-1 with TRBJ2-3, with 7 bases aligning to TRBD1. The CDR3 loop spans 14 amino acids. Germline V CDR1 and CDR2: SGHRS, YFSETQ. V was pared by 2 bases and J by 2 bases, with 2 bases of the junction left unmatched. DNA for the CDR3: TGCGCCAGCAGCTTAGGACAGGACACAGATACGCAGTATTTT. As protein: CASSLGQDTDTQYF.

This clonotype was observed many times. The chain carries TRBV7-3 and TRBJ2-1; the D is unclear. Germline CDR1 is SGHTA and CDR2 is FQGTGA. CDR3 length: 15 amino acids. V was shortened by 5 bases and J by 2 bases, with 13 bases between the two germline ends. This CDR3 reads CASSLDLSAYNEQFF. CDR3 bases: TGTGCCAGCAGCCTAGACCTCTCGGCCTACAATGAGCAGTTCTTC.

This clonotype was picked up one time. The rearrangement uses TRBV6-2 or TRBV6-3 and TRBJ1-2; D ambiguous. CDR1 and CDR2 (germline): MNHEY, SVGEGT. Trimming took 5 bases from V and 4 from J, leaving 14 bases between them. This CDR3 region has 14 residues. The CDR3 protein is CASSDRERGYGYTF. The CDR3 coding sequence is TGTGCCAGCAGTGACCGGGAGCGGGGCTATGGCTACACCTTC.

The rearrangement uses TRBV4-1 and TRBJ1-6; D unresolved. Germline V gene data show CDR1 as MGHRA and CDR2 as YSYEKL. CDR3 length: 16 amino acids. V lost 2 bases and J 9 bases, leaving 17 bases between the germline ends. CDR3 region: CASSQPRQRRASPLHF. The DNA for the CDR3 is TGCGCCAGCAGCCAACCCCGCCAAAGGAGGGCTTCACCCCTCCACTTT.

This rearrangement joins TRBV20-1 to TRBJ2-7; 9 bases match TRBD1. The germline V gene has CDR1 DFQATT and CDR2 SNEGSKA (reference sequence). The CDR3 spans 15 residues. After removal of 1 base from V and 4 bases from J, the junction contained 8 bases not matched to a gene. CDR3 protein: CSARGRTGAPYEQYF. The CDR3, as DNA: TGCAGTGCTAGAGGGAGGACAGGGGCCCCATACGAGCAGTACTTC.

This clonotype has at least ten counts. The rearrangement joins TRBV7-2 to TRBJ2-1; D may be TRBD1 or TRBD2 (5 bases each). The J call may be mistaken, given a closer DNA end match to TRBJ2-7. Looked up from germline, CDR1 is SGHTA and CDR2 is FQGNSA. This CDR3 has 17 amino acids. For the CDR3, the DNA is TGTGCCAGCAGCCTCGACTTTGGGGGTCTCACCTACAATGAGCAGTACTTC. Translating it yields CASSLDFGGLTYNEQYF.

In this sample, this clonotype turned up many times. Here the CDR3 DNA reads TGCAGCGTTGGGTCACAGGGAGGTGAGCAGTTCTTC. It translates to CSVGSQGGEQFF. The chain has TRBV29-1 and TRBJ2-1; the D gene could be TRBD1 or TRBD2 (6 bases each). CDR1 is SQVTM and CDR2 is ANQGSEA in the germline V gene. The CDR3 extends over 12 amino acids. With 4 bases removed from V and 9 bases from J, the gap between germline ends came to 13 bases.

A word on this clonotype: A read error may explain this, as a much larger clone is one base away. V usage is TRBV6-5 and J usage is TRBJ2-3; D call uncertain. V was cut by 6 bases and J by 3 bases, with 10 bases left in between. The CDR3 runs to 13 residues. Germline CDR1 is MNHEY and CDR2 is SVGAGI. Here the CDR3 DNA reads TGTGCCAGCAGGATGCAGGCGACAGATACGCAGTATTTT. Protein: CASRMQATDTQYF.